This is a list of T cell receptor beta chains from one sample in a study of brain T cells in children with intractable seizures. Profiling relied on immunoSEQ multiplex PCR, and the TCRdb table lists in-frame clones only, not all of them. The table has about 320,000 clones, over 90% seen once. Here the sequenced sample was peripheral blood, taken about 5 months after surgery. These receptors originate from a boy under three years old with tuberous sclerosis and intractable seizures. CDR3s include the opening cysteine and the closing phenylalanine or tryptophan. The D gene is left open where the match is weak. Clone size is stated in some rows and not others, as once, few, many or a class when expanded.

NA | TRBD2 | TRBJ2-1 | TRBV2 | TGTGCCAGCAGTGAAGGAAGCGGGAACATCCTGTACAATGAGCAGTTCTTC | CASSEGSGNILYNEQFF
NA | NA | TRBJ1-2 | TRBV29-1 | TGCAGCGTTGAATGGAATGGCTACACCTTC | CSVEWNGYTF
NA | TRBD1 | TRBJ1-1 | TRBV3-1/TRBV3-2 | TGTGCCAGCAGCCTCCGCACATTACAGGGGATGAACACTGAAGCTTTCTTT | CASSLRTLQGMNTEAFF
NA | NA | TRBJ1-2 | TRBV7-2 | TGTGCCAGCAGCTTGGAAGTTTCGATTGGCTACACCTTC | CASSLEVSIGYTF
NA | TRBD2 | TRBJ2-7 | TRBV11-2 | TGTGCCAGCAGTTCAAGGACTAGCGGGAGCTACGAGCAGTACTTC | CASSSRTSGSYEQYF
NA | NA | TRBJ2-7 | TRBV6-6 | TGTGCCAGCAGTTACTCGGGGGCCTACGAGCAGTACTTC | CASSYSGAYEQYF
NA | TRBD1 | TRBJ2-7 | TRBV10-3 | TGTGCCATCAGTACGGACAGGCCGTACTTC | CAISTDRPYF
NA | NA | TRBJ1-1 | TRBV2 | TGTGCCAGCCACCGATCAGGTTTGGGCACTGAAGCTTTCTTT | CASHRSGLGTEAFF
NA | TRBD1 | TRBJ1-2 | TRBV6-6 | TGTGCCAGCAGTTACACGAGGGCACCAGGGGGCTATGGCTACACCTTC | CASSYTRAPGGYGYTF
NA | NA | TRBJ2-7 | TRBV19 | TGTGCCAGTAGTATAATGGCCCAGGGCTACGAGCAGTACTTC | CASSIMAQGYEQYF
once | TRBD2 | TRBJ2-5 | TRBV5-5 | TGTGCCAGCACCACCTGGCGGGAGGTGGGGGAGACCCAGTACTTC | CASTTWREVGETQYF
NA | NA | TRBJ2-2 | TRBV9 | TGTGCCAGCAGCCCCCGCGGGGACAACACCGGGGAGCTGTTTTTT | CASSPRGDNTGELFF
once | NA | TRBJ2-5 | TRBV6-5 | TGTGCCAGCAGGACAGGAGGTATAGAGACCCAGTACTTC | CASRTGGIETQYF
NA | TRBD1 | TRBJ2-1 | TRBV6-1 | TGTGCCAGCAGTGAAGGTGGACAGGGGGTTGTGGAGGGTGAGCAGTTCTTC | CASSEGGQGVVEGEQFF
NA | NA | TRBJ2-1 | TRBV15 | TGTGCCACCAGCAGAGGGTCGGAGGGGGGCCTCTCCAATGAGCAGTTCTTC | CATSRGSEGGLSNEQFF
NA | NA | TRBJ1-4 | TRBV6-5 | TGTGCCAGCAGTTACGCTCGCGGCTATAGTGAAAAACTGTTTTTT | CASSYARGYSEKLFF
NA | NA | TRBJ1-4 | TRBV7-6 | TGTGCCAGCAGCTTAGTTATCGGAGGGAATGAAAAACTGTTTTTT | CASSLVIGGNEKLFF
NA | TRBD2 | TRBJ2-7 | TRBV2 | TGTGCCAGCAGTGAAGTTAGCCTAGCGGGAGATGAGCAGTACTTC | CASSEVSLAGDEQYF
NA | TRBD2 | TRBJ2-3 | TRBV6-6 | TGTGCCAGCAGTTACTCAGCGGGAGGACCCACAGATACGCAGTATTTT | CASSYSAGGPTDTQYF
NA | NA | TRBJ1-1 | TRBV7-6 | TGTGCCAGCAGCGCCGGGCCTGACACTGAAGCTTTCTTT | CASSAGPDTEAFF
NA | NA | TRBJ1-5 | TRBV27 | TGTGCCAGCAGTCCATGGGGAGGGAGCAATCAGCCCCAGCATTTT | CASSPWGGSNQPQHF
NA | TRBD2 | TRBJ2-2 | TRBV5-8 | TGTGCCAGCAGTAAAAAGCGGGAGAAGTACACCGGGGAGCTGTTTTTT | CASSKKREKYTGELFF
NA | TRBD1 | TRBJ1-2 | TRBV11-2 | TGTGCCAGCAGCTTAGAACGGCGCCAGGGGGCGGGTGGCTACACCTTC | CASSLERRQGAGGYTF
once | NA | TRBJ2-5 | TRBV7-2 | TGTGCCAGCAGCTTATATGGTGGGAGGGAGACCCAGTACTTC | CASSLYGGRETQYF